The clone carrying this TCR beta chain was recorded only once. From germline, CDR1 is MNHEY and CDR2 SVGEGT. Between the trimmed V and J ends, which lost 5 bases and 0 bases, there was a span of 16 bases. The CDR3 has 16 amino acids. The sample comes from a study of T cell responses to AZD1222 COVID-19 vaccine. Sequenced by immunoSEQ multiplex PCR; TCRdb stores in-frame clones only, minus some. The sample contains about 200,000 clones, 80% to 95% of which appear only once. This TCR came from an adult who received the AZD1222 COVID-19 vaccine. V usage is TRBV6-2 or TRBV6-3 and J usage is TRBJ1-1; D is perhaps TRBD1 (5 bases). The source material was peripheral blood, sampled 28 days after the second AZD1222 dose. CDR3: CASSTGGAPMNTEAFF. The CDR3 region has the DNA TGTGCCAGCAGTACTGGCGGGGCTCCCATGAACACTGAAGCTTTCTTT.